This is a list of T cell receptor beta chains from one sample in a study of cytomegalovirus exposure and HLA in healthy donors. The repertoire was sequenced with immunoSEQ multiplex PCR; TCRdb's copy has only in-frame clones and lacks some. The data contain approximately 150,000 clones, 80% of them singletons. The source material was PBMCs. The receptors originated from a young man in good health and CMV-seronegative. Each CDR3 is given with its conserved first and last residue. D genes are given only for firm matches. Expanded clones are given a class, and other clones once, few, many or no size at all.

v_call: TRBV6-1
clone_size: NA
d_call: TRBD1
j_call: TRBJ1-5
cdr3_nt: TGTGCCAACAGCCCCGACAGGGCCAGTCAGCCCCAGCATTTT
cdr3_aa: CANSPDRASQPQHF

v_call: TRBV29-1
clone_size: NA
d_call: TRBD2
j_call: TRBJ2-7
cdr3_nt: TGCAGCGTTGCGGGACTAGCGGAGTCCTACGAGCAGTACTTC
cdr3_aa: CSVAGLAESYEQYF

v_call: TRBV7-9
clone_size: NA
d_call: NA
j_call: TRBJ2-1
cdr3_nt: TGTGCCAGCAGCTTAGCGGCAGGGATTACTCCTAACAATGAGCAGTTCTTC
cdr3_aa: CASSLAAGITPNNEQFF

v_call: TRBV6-1
clone_size: NA
d_call: NA
j_call: TRBJ2-2
cdr3_nt: TGTGCCAGCAGTGGGGACATCGCCGGGGAGCTGTTTTTT
cdr3_aa: CASSGDIAGELFF

v_call: TRBV5-6
clone_size: NA
d_call: TRBD2
j_call: TRBJ2-7
cdr3_nt: TGTGCCAGCAGCTTGATCGGGACTAGCGAACACGAGCAGTACTTC
cdr3_aa: CASSLIGTSEHEQYF

v_call: TRBV6-5
clone_size: few
d_call: NA
j_call: TRBJ1-2
cdr3_nt: TGTGCCAGCAGTAGAGGTGGGGCGTCAGACTATGGCTACACCTTC
cdr3_aa: CASSRGGASDYGYTF

v_call: TRBV5-1
clone_size: NA
d_call: NA
j_call: TRBJ2-5
cdr3_nt: TGCGCCAGCAGCTTTGGAGGGAATCGTTTAGAGACCCAGTACTTC
cdr3_aa: CASSFGGNRLETQYF

v_call: TRBV6-5
clone_size: NA
d_call: TRBD2
j_call: TRBJ2-1
cdr3_nt: TGTGCCAGCAGTTACCCTAGCGGGAGTGGCTACAATGAGCAGTTCTTC
cdr3_aa: CASSYPSGSGYNEQFF

v_call: TRBV7-3
clone_size: NA
d_call: TRBD2
j_call: TRBJ2-3
cdr3_nt: TGTGCCAGCATCAAACTAGCGACAGATACGCAGTATTTT
cdr3_aa: CASIKLATDTQYF

v_call: TRBV19
clone_size: NA
d_call: NA
j_call: TRBJ2-2
cdr3_nt: TGTGCCAGTAGTCAGGGGGGCACCGGGGAGCTGTTTTTT
cdr3_aa: CASSQGGTGELFF

v_call: TRBV28
clone_size: many
d_call: NA
j_call: TRBJ1-3
cdr3_nt: TGTGCCAGCAGTTTAGGGCTGACCTCTGGAAACACCATATATTTT
cdr3_aa: CASSLGLTSGNTIYF

v_call: TRBV6-5
clone_size: NA
d_call: TRBD1
j_call: TRBJ1-2
cdr3_nt: TGTGCCGGTGACAGGGGGCTTAACTATGGCTACACCTTC
cdr3_aa: CAGDRGLNYGYTF

v_call: TRBV27
clone_size: NA
d_call: NA
j_call: TRBJ1-2
cdr3_nt: TGTGCCAGCAGCTTAGAAGGGGCGCGAGGCTACACCTTC
cdr3_aa: CASSLEGARGYTF

v_call: TRBV14
clone_size: NA
d_call: TRBD1
j_call: TRBJ1-6
cdr3_nt: TGTGCCAGCAGCACAAAAAGGGGGGACAGACTTTCACCCCTCCACTTT
cdr3_aa: CASSTKRGDRLSPLHF

v_call: TRBV7-9
clone_size: NA
d_call: NA
j_call: TRBJ1-1
cdr3_nt: TGTGCCAGCAGCTCCGACCCTAGGGAGAGGGCTGAAGCTTTCTTT
cdr3_aa: CASSSDPRERAEAFF

v_call: TRBV5-1
clone_size: NA
d_call: NA
j_call: TRBJ1-2
cdr3_nt: TGCGCCAGCAGCTTCTTACAGGGACCCTATGGCTACACCTTC
cdr3_aa: CASSFLQGPYGYTF

v_call: TRBV27
clone_size: few
d_call: TRBD1
j_call: TRBJ2-5
cdr3_nt: TGTGCCAGCAGTCTCAGACAGGGAACGGGGACCCAGTACTTC
cdr3_aa: CASSLRQGTGTQYF

v_call: TRBV19
clone_size: NA
d_call: TRBD1
j_call: TRBJ1-5
cdr3_nt: TGTGCCAGTAGCTCACAGGGGTATCAGCCCCAGCATTTT
cdr3_aa: CASSSQGYQPQHF

v_call: TRBV19
clone_size: NA
d_call: NA
j_call: TRBJ1-2
cdr3_nt: TGTGCCAGTAGTTTCTCCCCGCGGGGTATTGACGGCTACACCTTC
cdr3_aa: CASSFSPRGIDGYTF

v_call: TRBV7-6
clone_size: NA
d_call: TRBD1
j_call: TRBJ2-1
cdr3_nt: TGTGCCAGCAGACCGTGGGACAGGGGACCTAATGAGCAGTTCTTC
cdr3_aa: CASRPWDRGPNEQFF

v_call: TRBV14
clone_size: once
d_call: TRBD2
j_call: TRBJ2-1
cdr3_nt: TGTGCCAGCAGCCAAGAACTACTGACTAGCGGGAGCTACAGTGAGCAGTTCTTC
cdr3_aa: CASSQELLTSGSYSEQFF

v_call: TRBV12-5
clone_size: NA
d_call: NA
j_call: TRBJ2-1
cdr3_nt: TGTGCTAGTGGTTACCAGGGGTTCGTCTCCTACAATGAGCAGTTCTTC
cdr3_aa: CASGYQGFVSYNEQFF

v_call: TRBV7-2
clone_size: NA
d_call: NA
j_call: TRBJ2-7
cdr3_nt: TGTGCCAGCAGCTTAGTCGGCGGGAATAACCCCTACGAGCAGTACTTC
cdr3_aa: CASSLVGGNNPYEQYF

v_call: TRBV9
clone_size: NA
d_call: TRBD2
j_call: TRBJ2-1
cdr3_nt: TGTGCCAGCAGCGTAGAGGGACTAGCGTCCTACAATGAGCAGTTCTTC
cdr3_aa: CASSVEGLASYNEQFF

v_call: TRBV28
clone_size: NA
d_call: TRBD1
j_call: TRBJ2-7
cdr3_nt: TGTGCCAGCAGAGAGGACAGGGGGGAGGGCTACGAGCAGTACTTC
cdr3_aa: CASREDRGEGYEQYF

v_call: TRBV7-2
clone_size: NA
d_call: NA
j_call: TRBJ2-3
cdr3_nt: TGTGCCAGCAGCTTTAAGAGGGATACGCAGTATTTT
cdr3_aa: CASSFKRDTQYF

v_call: TRBV5-5
clone_size: NA
d_call: NA
j_call: TRBJ2-2
cdr3_nt: TGTGCCAGCAGCTTGAAGGGGGTTGTGACCGGGGAGCTGTTTTTT
cdr3_aa: CASSLKGVVTGELFF

v_call: TRBV30
clone_size: once
d_call: NA
j_call: TRBJ2-2
cdr3_nt: TGTGCCAGGAACAGGGTGAACACCGGGGAGCTGTTTTTT
cdr3_aa: CARNRVNTGELFF

v_call: TRBV27
clone_size: NA
d_call: TRBD1
j_call: TRBJ1-2
cdr3_nt: TGTGCCAGCAGTCGTACACCGGGACAGGGTTATGGCTACACCTTC
cdr3_aa: CASSRTPGQGYGYTF

v_call: TRBV7-8
clone_size: NA
d_call: TRBD1
j_call: TRBJ2-7
cdr3_nt: TGTGCCAGCAGCTTGGACAGGAAGTACGAGCAGTACTTC
cdr3_aa: CASSLDRKYEQYF

v_call: TRBV5-1
clone_size: NA
d_call: TRBD1
j_call: TRBJ2-5
cdr3_nt: TGCGCCAGCAGCTTGGTGACAGGGGGAGAGACCCAGTACTTC
cdr3_aa: CASSLVTGGETQYF

v_call: TRBV27
clone_size: once
d_call: NA
j_call: TRBJ2-3
cdr3_nt: TGTGCCAGTTCGAGGGGGGGCAGCACAGATACGCAGTATTTT
cdr3_aa: CASSRGGSTDTQYF

v_call: TRBV5-1
clone_size: NA
d_call: TRBD1
j_call: TRBJ1-2
cdr3_nt: TGCGCCAGCAGCCCACAGGGGGCGAGGGGCTACACCTTC
cdr3_aa: CASSPQGARGYTF

v_call: TRBV9
clone_size: NA
d_call: NA
j_call: TRBJ1-3
cdr3_nt: TGTGCCAGCAGCCCCACCCTAGAGGGCAGGGGTGCTGGAAACACCATATATTTT
cdr3_aa: CASSPTLEGRGAGNTIYF

v_call: TRBV27
clone_size: NA
d_call: NA
j_call: TRBJ1-4
cdr3_nt: TGTGCCAGCACTTCAGGGGAGGGTAGAAAACTGTTTTTT
cdr3_aa: CASTSGEGRKLFF

v_call: TRBV6-6
clone_size: NA
d_call: TRBD1
j_call: TRBJ2-2
cdr3_nt: TGTGCCAGCAGTACCGGGACAGAGAAGACCGGGGAGCTGTTTTTT
cdr3_aa: CASSTGTEKTGELFF

v_call: TRBV30
clone_size: NA
d_call: TRBD2
j_call: TRBJ2-7
cdr3_nt: TGTGCCTGGACCCGGGGGGGGTTGGGCTACGAGCAGTACTTC
cdr3_aa: CAWTRGGLGYEQYF

v_call: TRBV5-1
clone_size: once
d_call: NA
j_call: TRBJ2-7
cdr3_nt: TGCGCCAGCAGCTTGGACAGGGAATCCGACGAGCAGTACTTC
cdr3_aa: CASSLDRESDEQYF

v_call: TRBV7-6
clone_size: NA
d_call: NA
j_call: TRBJ2-1
cdr3_nt: TGTGCCAGCAGCTTAGGTCCCCCTGTCAGCTCCTACAATGAGCAGTTCTTC
cdr3_aa: CASSLGPPVSSYNEQFF

v_call: TRBV15
clone_size: NA
d_call: NA
j_call: TRBJ1-6
cdr3_nt: TGTGCCACCAGCAGCGGGGGGAATTCACCCCTCCACTTT
cdr3_aa: CATSSGGNSPLHF

v_call: TRBV29-1
clone_size: NA
d_call: NA
j_call: TRBJ2-7
cdr3_nt: TGCAGCGTCCGGGGGTCCTACGAGCAGTACTTC
cdr3_aa: CSVRGSYEQYF

v_call: TRBV7-7
clone_size: NA
d_call: TRBD1
j_call: TRBJ1-2
cdr3_nt: TGTGCCAGCAGCTTACCCTGGGACAGGGGGGTCTACTATGGCTACACCTTC
cdr3_aa: CASSLPWDRGVYYGYTF

v_call: TRBV6-1
clone_size: NA
d_call: NA
j_call: TRBJ2-3
cdr3_nt: TGTGCCAGCAGTGAAAGCCACCCCCGGTCCCCCACAGATACGCAGTATTTT
cdr3_aa: CASSESHPRSPTDTQYF

v_call: TRBV5-4
clone_size: NA
d_call: TRBD2
j_call: TRBJ2-3
cdr3_nt: TGTGCCAGCAGCCCTTGGGGGGCGACTAGCGGGGCCACAGATACGCAGTATTTT
cdr3_aa: CASSPWGATSGATDTQYF

v_call: TRBV9
clone_size: NA
d_call: TRBD1
j_call: TRBJ2-4
cdr3_nt: TGTGCCAGCAGCGTTGACAGGGGGCAGTACATTCAGTACTTC
cdr3_aa: CASSVDRGQYIQYF

v_call: TRBV2
clone_size: NA
d_call: TRBD1
j_call: TRBJ1-2
cdr3_nt: TGTGCCACCGGGAGGGGGGGACAGGGGCTGAGCTATGGCTACACCTTC
cdr3_aa: CATGRGGQGLSYGYTF